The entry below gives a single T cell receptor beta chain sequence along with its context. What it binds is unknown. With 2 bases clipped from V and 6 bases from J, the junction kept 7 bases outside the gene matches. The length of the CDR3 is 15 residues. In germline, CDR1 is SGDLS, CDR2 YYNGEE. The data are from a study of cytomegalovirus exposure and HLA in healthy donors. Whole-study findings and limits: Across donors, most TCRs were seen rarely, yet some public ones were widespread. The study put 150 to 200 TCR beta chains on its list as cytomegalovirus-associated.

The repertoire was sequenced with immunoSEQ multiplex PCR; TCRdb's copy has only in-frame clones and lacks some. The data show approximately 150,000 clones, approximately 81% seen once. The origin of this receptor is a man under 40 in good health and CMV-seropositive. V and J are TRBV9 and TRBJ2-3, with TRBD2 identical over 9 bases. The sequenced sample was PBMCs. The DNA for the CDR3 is TGTGCCAGCAGCGTTATGGCGGGAGGGGTCGATACGCAGTATTTT. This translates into CASSVMAGGVDTQYF.